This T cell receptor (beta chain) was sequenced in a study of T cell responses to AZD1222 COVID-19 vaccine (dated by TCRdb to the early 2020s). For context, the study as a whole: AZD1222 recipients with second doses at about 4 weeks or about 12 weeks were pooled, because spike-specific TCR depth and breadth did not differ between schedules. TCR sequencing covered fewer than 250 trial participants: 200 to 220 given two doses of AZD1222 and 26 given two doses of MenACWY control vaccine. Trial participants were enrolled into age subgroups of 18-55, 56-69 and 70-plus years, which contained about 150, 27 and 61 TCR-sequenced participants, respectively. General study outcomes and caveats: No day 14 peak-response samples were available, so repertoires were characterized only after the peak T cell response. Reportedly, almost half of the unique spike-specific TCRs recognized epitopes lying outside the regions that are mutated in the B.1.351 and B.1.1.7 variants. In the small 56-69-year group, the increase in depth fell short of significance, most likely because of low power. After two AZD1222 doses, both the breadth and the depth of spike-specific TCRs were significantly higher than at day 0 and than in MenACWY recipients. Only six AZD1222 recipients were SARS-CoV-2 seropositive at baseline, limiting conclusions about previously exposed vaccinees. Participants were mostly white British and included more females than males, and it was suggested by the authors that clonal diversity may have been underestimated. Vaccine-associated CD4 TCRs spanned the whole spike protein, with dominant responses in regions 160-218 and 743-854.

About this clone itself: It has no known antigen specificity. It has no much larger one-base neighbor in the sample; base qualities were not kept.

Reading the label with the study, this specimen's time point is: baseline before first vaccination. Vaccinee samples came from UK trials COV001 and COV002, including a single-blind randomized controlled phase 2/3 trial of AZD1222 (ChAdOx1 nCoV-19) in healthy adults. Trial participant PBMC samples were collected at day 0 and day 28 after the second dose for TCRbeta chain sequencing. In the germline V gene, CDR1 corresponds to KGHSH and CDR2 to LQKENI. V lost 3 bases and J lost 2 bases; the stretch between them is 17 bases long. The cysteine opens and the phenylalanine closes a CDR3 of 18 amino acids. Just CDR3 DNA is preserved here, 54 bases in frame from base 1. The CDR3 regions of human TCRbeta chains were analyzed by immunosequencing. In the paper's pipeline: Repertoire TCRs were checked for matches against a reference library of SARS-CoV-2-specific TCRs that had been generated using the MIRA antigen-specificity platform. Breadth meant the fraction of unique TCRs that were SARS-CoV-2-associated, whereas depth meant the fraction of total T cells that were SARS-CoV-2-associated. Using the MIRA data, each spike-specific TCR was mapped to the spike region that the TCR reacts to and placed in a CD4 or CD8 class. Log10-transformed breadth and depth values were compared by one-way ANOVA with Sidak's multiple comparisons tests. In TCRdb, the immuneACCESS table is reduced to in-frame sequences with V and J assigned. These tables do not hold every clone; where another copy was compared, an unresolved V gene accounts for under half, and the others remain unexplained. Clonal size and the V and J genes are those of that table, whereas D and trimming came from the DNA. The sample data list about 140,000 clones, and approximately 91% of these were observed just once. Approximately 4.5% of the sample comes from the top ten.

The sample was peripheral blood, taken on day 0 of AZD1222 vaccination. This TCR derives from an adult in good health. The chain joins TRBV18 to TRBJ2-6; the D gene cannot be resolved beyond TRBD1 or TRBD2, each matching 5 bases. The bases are TGTGCCAGCTCACCCTGGGGGACCGCCGCCCCTGGGGCCAACGTCCTGACTTTC. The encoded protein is CASSPWGTAAPGANVLTF.